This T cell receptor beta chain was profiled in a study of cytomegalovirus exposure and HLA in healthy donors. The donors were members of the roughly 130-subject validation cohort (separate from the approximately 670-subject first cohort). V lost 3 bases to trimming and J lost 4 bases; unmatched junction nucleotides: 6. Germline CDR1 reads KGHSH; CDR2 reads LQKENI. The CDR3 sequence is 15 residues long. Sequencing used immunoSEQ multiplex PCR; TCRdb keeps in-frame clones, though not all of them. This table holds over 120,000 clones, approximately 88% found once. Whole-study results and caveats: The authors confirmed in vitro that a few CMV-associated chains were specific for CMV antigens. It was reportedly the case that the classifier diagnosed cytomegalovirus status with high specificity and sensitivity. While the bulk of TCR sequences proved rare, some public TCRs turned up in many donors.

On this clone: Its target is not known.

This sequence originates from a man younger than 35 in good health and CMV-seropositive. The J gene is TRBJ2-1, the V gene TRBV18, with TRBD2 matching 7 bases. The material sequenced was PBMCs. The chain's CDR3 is CASSPFGLDYNEQFF. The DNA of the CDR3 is TGTGCCAGCTCACCTTTTGGACTAGATTACAATGAGCAGTTCTTC.